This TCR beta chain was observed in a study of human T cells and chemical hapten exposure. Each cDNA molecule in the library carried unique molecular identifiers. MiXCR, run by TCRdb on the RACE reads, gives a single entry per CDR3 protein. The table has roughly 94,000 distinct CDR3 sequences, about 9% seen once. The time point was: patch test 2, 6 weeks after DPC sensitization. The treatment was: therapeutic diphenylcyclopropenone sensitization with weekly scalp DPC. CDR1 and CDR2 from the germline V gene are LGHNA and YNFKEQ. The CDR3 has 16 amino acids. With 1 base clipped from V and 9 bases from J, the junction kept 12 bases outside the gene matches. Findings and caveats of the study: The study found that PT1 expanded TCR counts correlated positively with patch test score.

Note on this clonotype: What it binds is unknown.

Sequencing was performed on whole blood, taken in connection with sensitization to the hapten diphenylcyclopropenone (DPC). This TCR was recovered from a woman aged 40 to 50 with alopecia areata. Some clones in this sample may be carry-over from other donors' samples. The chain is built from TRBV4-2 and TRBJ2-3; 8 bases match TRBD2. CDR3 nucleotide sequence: TGTGCCAGCAGCCAAGGGGCTAGCGGGCTGTGGGAGACGCAGTATTTT. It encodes CASSQGASGLWETQYF.